The clone carrying this T cell receptor beta chain was seen many times. Its specificity is unknown. Time point in this sample: pre-sensitization, week 0. The treatment denotes: therapeutic diphenylcyclopropenone sensitization with weekly scalp DPC. Researchers sampled blood before each patch test went on. Germline V gene data show CDR1 as SGHTA and CDR2 as FQGTGA. The CDR3 is made up of 14 amino acids. V gave up 4 bases and J gave up 4 bases; unmatched junction bases: 4. This entry belongs to a study of human T cells and chemical hapten exposure. Study-level points and caveats: Among expanded TCRs, significantly more large CDR3 similarity clusters formed than among controls. Counts of TCRs expanded at PT1 correlated positively with patch test score.

Attachment of unique molecular identifiers to individual cDNA molecules was performed in the library. In TCRdb, the RACE reads were re-called with MiXCR into one record per CDR3 protein. The profile covers around 300,000 distinct CDR3 sequences, with roughly 7.7% appearing a single time and more than 0.95% taken by the ten largest. This receptor was obtained from a man between 18 and 35 years old with alopecia areata. Some clones in this sample may be carry-over from other donors' samples. The chain employs TRBV7-3 and TRBJ2-3; 8 nucleotides match TRBD1. Sample: whole blood, taken in connection with sensitization to the hapten diphenylcyclopropenone (DPC). CDR3 DNA sequence: TGTGCCAGCAGCTCAGGGGGCCGGTCAGATACGCAGTATTTT. Its protein is CASSSGGRSDTQYF.